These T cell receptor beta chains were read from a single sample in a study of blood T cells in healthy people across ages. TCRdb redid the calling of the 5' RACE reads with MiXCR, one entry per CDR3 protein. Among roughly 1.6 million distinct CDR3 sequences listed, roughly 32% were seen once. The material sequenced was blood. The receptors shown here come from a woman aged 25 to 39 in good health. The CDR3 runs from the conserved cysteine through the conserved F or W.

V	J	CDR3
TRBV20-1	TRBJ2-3	CSADGTSGRIDTQYF
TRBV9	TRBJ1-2	CASSVEPGQGMSKGYGYTF
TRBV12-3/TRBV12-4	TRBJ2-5	CASSMIAGQETQYF
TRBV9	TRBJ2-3	CASSVAGTSGGDTQYF
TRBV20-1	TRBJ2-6	CSAKTSGPHSGANVLTF
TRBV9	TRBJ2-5	CASWAGTLKETQYF
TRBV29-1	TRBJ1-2	CSVELVGAGGYGYTF
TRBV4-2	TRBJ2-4	CASSQGQGGKNIQYF
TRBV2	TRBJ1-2	CASSEEVPTNYGYTF
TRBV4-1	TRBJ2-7	CASSPIKGPSGNYEQYF
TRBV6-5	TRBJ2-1	CASSYSSSGRAPQFF
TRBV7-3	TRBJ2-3	CASSSEGASTDTQYF
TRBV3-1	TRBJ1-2	CASSLGGGGYSLYGYTF